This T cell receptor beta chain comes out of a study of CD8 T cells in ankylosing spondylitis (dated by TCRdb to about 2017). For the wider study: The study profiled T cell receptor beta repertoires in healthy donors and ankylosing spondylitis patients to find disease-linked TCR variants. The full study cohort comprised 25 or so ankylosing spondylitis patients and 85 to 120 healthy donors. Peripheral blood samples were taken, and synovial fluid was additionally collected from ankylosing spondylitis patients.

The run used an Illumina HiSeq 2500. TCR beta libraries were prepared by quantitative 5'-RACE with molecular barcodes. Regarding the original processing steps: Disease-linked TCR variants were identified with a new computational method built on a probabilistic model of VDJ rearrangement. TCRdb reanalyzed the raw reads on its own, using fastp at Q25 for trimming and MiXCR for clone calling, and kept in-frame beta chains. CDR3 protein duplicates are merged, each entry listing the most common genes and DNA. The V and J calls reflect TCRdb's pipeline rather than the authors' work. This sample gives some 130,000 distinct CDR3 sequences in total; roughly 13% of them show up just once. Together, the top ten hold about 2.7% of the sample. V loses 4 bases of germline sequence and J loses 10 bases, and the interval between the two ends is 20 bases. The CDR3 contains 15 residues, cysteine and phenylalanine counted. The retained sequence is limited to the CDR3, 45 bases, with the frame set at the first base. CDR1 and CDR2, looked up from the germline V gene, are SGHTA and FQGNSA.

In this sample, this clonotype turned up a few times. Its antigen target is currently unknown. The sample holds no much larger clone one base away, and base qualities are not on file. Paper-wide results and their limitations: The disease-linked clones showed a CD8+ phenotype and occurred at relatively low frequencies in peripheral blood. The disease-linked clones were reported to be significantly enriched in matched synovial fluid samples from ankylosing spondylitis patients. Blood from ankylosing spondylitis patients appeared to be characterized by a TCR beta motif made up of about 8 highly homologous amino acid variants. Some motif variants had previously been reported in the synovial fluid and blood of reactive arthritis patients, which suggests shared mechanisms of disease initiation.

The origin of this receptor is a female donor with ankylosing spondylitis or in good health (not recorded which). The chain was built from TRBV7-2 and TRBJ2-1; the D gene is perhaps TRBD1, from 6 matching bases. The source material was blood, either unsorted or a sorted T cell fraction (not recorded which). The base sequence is TGTGCCAGCAGCTATACAGTGGGGGCGCCTGGGGAGCAGTTCTTC. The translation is CASSYTVGAPGEQFF.